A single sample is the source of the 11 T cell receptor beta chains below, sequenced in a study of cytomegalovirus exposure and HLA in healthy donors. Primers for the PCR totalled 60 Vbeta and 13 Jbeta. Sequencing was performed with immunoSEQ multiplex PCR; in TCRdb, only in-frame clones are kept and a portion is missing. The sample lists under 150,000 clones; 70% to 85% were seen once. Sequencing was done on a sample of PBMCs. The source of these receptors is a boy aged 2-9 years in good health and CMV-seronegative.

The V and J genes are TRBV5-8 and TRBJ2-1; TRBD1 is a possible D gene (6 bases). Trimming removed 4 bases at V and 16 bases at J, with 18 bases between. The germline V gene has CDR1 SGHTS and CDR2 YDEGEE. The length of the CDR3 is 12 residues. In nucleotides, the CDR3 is TGTGCCAGCAGCCCCAGCCCGGGACACTCTTTCTTC. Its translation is CASSPSPGHSFF.

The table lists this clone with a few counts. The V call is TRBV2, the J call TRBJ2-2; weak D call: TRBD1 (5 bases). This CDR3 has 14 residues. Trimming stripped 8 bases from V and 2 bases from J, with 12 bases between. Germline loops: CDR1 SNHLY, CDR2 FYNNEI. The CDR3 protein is CASSFTGNTGELFF. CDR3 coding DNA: TGTGCCAGCTCATTTACAGGAAACACCGGGGAGCTGTTTTTT.

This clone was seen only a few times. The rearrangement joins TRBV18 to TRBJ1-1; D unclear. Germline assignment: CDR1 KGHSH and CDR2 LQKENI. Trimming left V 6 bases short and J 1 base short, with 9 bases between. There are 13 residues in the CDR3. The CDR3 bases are TGTGCCAGCTCTTCCGGGGAGAACACTGAAGCTTTCTTT. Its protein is CASSSGENTEAFF.

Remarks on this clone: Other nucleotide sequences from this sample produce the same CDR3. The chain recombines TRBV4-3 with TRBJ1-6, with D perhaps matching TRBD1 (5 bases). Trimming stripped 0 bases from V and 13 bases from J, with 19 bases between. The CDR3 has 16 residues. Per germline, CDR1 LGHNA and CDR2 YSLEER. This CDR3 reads CASSQDPPGYNSPLHF. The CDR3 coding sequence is TGCGCCAGCAGCCAAGATCCCCCAGGGTATAACTCCCCCCTCCACTTT.

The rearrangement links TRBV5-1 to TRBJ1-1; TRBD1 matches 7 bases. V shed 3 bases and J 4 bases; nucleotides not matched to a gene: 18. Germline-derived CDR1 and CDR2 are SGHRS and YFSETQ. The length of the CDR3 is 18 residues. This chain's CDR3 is CASSSRGPQSAGFTEAFF. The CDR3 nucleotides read TGCGCCAGCAGCTCAAGGGGGCCACAGTCGGCGGGGTTCACTGAAGCTTTCTTT.

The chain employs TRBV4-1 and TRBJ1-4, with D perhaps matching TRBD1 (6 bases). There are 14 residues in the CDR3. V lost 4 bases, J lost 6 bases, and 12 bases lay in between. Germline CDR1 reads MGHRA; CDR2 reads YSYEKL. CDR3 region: CASSPGQIDEKLFF. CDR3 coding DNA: TGCGCCAGCAGCCCCGGACAGATTGATGAAAAACTGTTTTTT.

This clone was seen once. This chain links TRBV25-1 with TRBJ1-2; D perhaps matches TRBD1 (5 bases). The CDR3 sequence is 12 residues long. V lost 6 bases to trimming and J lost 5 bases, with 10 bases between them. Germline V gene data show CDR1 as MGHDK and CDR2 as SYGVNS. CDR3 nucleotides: TGTGCCAGCAGCTGGGCAGGGTATGGCTACACCTTC. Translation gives CASSWAGYGYTF.

CDR3 sequence reads: CASSIGAGRQDEQFF. In DNA, the CDR3 is TGTGCCAGTAGTATCGGGGCAGGCAGACAGGATGAGCAGTTCTTC. The chain recombines TRBV19 with TRBJ2-1; possibly TRBD1 for D (6 bases). From germline, CDR1 is LNHDA and CDR2 SQIVND (reference sequence). The CDR3 covers 15 residues. Trimming stripped 3 bases from V and 8 bases from J, with 17 bases between.

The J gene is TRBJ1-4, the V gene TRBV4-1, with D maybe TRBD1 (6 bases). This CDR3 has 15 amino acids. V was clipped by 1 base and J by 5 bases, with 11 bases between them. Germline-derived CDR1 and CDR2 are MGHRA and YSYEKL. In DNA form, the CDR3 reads TGCGCCAGCAGCCAAGGGGGGCAGCGGAATGAAAAACTGTTTTTT. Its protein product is CASSQGGQRNEKLFF.

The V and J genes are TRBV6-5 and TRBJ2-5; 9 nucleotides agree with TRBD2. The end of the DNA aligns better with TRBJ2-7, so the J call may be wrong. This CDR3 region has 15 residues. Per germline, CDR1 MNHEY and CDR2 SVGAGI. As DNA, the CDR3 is TGTGCCAGCAGCACGGCGGGGGGGTCATCCTACGAGCAGTACTTC. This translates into CASSTAGGSSYEQYF.

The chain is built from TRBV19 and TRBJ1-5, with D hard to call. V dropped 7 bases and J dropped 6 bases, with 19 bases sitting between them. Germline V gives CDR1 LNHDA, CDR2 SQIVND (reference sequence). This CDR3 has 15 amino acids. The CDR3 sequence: CASTLEARRSQPQHF. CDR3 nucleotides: TGTGCCAGTACCCTTGAGGCGAGGAGGAGTCAGCCCCAGCATTTT.